Below, 28 T cell receptor beta chains from the same sample are listed, as sequenced in a study of shared clonotypes between healthy human individuals. TCRdb keeps only in-frame clones here, not all; method: immunoSEQ multiplex PCR. Among some 2,000,000 clones listed, about 95% were seen once. The sequenced material came from naive CD4+ T cells sorted from blood. Subset specified: CD45RA+ positively selected. These receptors all come from a man younger than 35 in good health.

CDR3 coding DNA: TGTGCCAGCAGTTACTCCGGACTACAACCCAACTACGAGCAGTACTTC. This codes for CASSYSGLQPNYEQYF. The chain combines TRBV6-5 with TRBJ2-7; tentative D call: TRBD2 (6 bases). Germline assignment: CDR1 MNHEY and CDR2 SVGAGI. V was cut by 0 bases and J by 3 bases, with 15 bases left in between. This CDR3 is 16 amino acids long.

The rearrangement uses TRBV21-1 and TRBJ2-1; TRBD2 is the table's D call and was not checked against the DNA. TRBV21-1 is described as a pseudogene. The CDR3 consists of 13 residues. CDR3 loop: CASSNAAGGEQFF. The CDR3 coding sequence is TGTGCCAGCAGCAATGCGGCGGGAGGGGAGCAGTTCTTC.

The rearrangement links TRBV27 to TRBJ2-7; D is possibly TRBD1 or TRBD2 (5 bases each). The CDR3 runs 15 residues. Germline V lookup: CDR1 MNHEY, CDR2 SMNVEV (reference sequence). The ends were cut back, 1 base at V and 5 bases at J, with 15 bases in the middle. The CDR3 DNA reads TGTGCCAGCAGTTTATACCCTCCCGGGGCCAACGAGCAGTACTTC. It encodes CASSLYPPGANEQYF.

V and J are TRBV10-3 and TRBJ1-2; the D gene is possibly TRBD1 (5 bases). The V gene's germline CDR1 is ENHRY and CDR2 SYGVKD. Trimming left V 3 bases short and J 4 bases short, with 12 bases between. CDR3 length equals 14 residues. CDR3 protein: CAISDRGEAYGYTF. The CDR3 coding sequence is TGTGCCATCAGTGATAGAGGGGAGGCCTATGGCTACACCTTC.

In the case of this clone: Other DNA sequences in the sample encode the same CDR3. The chain employs TRBV19 and TRBJ2-7; the D is unclear. V lost 3 bases and J lost 1, with 7 bases in between. Germline V gives CDR1 LNHDA, CDR2 SQIVND (reference sequence). This CDR3 spans 13 amino acids. The CDR3 nucleotides read TGTGCCAGTAGTATTGGCGGATCCTACGAGCAGTACTTC. It encodes CASSIGGSYEQYF.

This chain joins TRBV18 and TRBJ2-7; either TRBD1 or TRBD2 may supply D (6 bases each). The CDR3 runs 14 residues. V was trimmed by 1 base and J by 3 bases, leaving 10 bases between them. Germline assignment: CDR1 KGHSH and CDR2 LQKENI. The CDR3 here is CASSPQGGIYEQYF. The CDR3 nucleotides are TGTGCCAGCTCACCACAGGGGGGAATCTACGAGCAGTACTTC.

The genes are TRBV5-1 and TRBJ1-1; the D is unclear. This CDR3 region has 13 residues. Germline CDR1 is SGHRS and CDR2 is YFSETQ. V lost 5 bases to trimming and J lost 3 bases, with 11 bases between them. CDR3 DNA sequence: TGCGCCAGCAGGGAGTTGTGGGACACTGAAGCTTTCTTT. Translated: CASRELWDTEAFF.

The chain has TRBV11-3 and TRBJ2-2, with D maybe TRBD1 (5 bases). Per the germline V gene, CDR1 is SGHNT and CDR2 is YENEEA. Trimming took off 6 bases at V and 5 bases at J, with 19 bases between the two ends. The CDR3 sequence is 16 residues long. The CDR3 protein is CASSPYSGIQTGELFF. In DNA, the CDR3 is TGTGCCAGCAGTCCATACTCAGGGATTCAAACCGGGGAGCTGTTTTTT.

This chain links TRBV21-1 with TRBJ2-3. TRBV21-1 is tagged as a pseudogene. This CDR3 has 10 amino acids. The CDR3 sequence is CASDPDTQYF. DNA of the CDR3: TGTGCCAGCGATCCAGATACGCAGTATTTT.

This clone was seen a single time. The CDR3: CASSLNRDRVNEQFF. CDR3 sequence (DNA): TGTGCCAGCAGTCTAAACCGGGACAGGGTCAATGAGCAGTTCTTC. The V and J genes are TRBV6-5 and TRBJ2-1, with 9 bases that match TRBD1. Trimming took 5 bases from V and 6 from J; bases not matched to a gene: 8. Germline CDR1 reads MNHEY; CDR2 reads SVGAGI. The CDR3 has 15 residues.

V gene TRBV18 combines with J gene TRBJ2-2, with 12 bases aligning to TRBD2. Losses at the gene ends were 4 bases for V and 5 bases for J; bases not matched to a gene: 14. Germline CDR1 KGHSH, CDR2 LQKENI. The CDR3 extends over 19 amino acids. CDR3 residues: CASSHGRLAGEQETGELFF. CDR3 sequence (DNA): TGTGCCAGCTCACACGGGAGACTAGCGGGAGAGCAGGAGACCGGGGAGCTGTTTTTT.

V usage is TRBV27 and J usage is TRBJ1-5; TRBD1 agrees at 7 bases. The CDR3 has 15 residues. Trimming at V came to 5 bases and at J to 4 bases, leaving 8 bases not matched to a gene. Germline V gene lookup returns CDR1 MNHEY and CDR2 SMNVEV (reference sequence). The CDR3 region is CASSPTGASNQPQHF. DNA of the CDR3: TGTGCCAGCAGTCCTACAGGGGCCTCAAATCAGCCCCAGCATTTT.

The sample holds one count of this clone. The rearrangement links TRBV4-3 to TRBJ1-1; D possibly corresponds to TRBD1 (5 bases). Looked up from germline, CDR1 is LGHNA and CDR2 is YSLEER. V lost 3 bases and J lost 2, with 13 bases in between. This CDR3 region has 15 residues. The CDR3 DNA reads as TGCGCCAGCAGCCAGGGGCCCAGGTCTAACACTGAAGCTTTCTTT. Its translation: CASSQGPRSNTEAFF.

The chain has TRBV5-4 and TRBJ2-7; 9 nucleotides line up with TRBD1. Germline CDR1 reads SGHNT; CDR2 reads YYREEE (reference sequence). V was pared by 2 bases and J by 2 bases, with 2 bases of the junction left unmatched. The CDR3 has 14 residues. The CDR3 DNA is TGTGCCAGCAGCTTTGGACAGGGGACCTACGAGCAGTACTTC. Amino acids: CASSFGQGTYEQYF.

This clone appeared once. The chain employs TRBV5-4 and TRBJ2-2; D uncertain. The V and J ends lost 0 bases and 5 bases respectively, with 11 bases between them. Germline CDR1 and CDR2: SGHNT and YYREEE (reference sequence). The CDR3 totals 15 residues. CDR3 sequence: CASSLEGASTGELFF. CDR3 sequence (DNA): TGTGCCAGCAGCTTGGAGGGCGCGTCTACCGGGGAGCTGTTTTTT.

The V gene is TRBV5-1, the J gene TRBJ2-3; tentative D call: TRBD2 (7 bases). Trimming shortened V by 2 bases and J by 0 bases, and 13 bases separated the two germline ends. Germline V CDR1 and CDR2: SGHRS, YFSETQ. This CDR3 contains 16 residues. CDR3 in amino acids: CASSFSAGASTDTQYF. As DNA, the CDR3 is TGCGCCAGCAGCTTTTCGGCGGGGGCTAGCACAGATACGCAGTATTTT.

The chain uses TRBV2 and TRBJ1-1; D possibly corresponds to TRBD1 (6 bases). Deletions cut 5 bases from V and 1 base from J, with 11 bases between. The CDR3 has 14 residues. Looked up from germline, CDR1 is SNHLY and CDR2 is FYNNEI. The CDR3 DNA sequence: TGTGCCAGCAGTTCACAGGGACCGAACACTGAAGCTTTCTTT. It codes for CASSSQGPNTEAFF.

This chain uses TRBV9 with TRBJ2-1; TRBD2 aligns across 9 bases. Losses at the gene ends were 0 bases for V and 6 bases for J; bases not matched to a gene: 4. Germline CDR1 SGDLS, CDR2 YYNGEE. The CDR3 totals 15 residues. CDR3 amino acids: CASSVGTSASNEQFF. CDR3 DNA: TGTGCCAGCAGCGTAGGGACTAGCGCAAGCAATGAGCAGTTCTTC.

This clone was seen only once. This chain joins TRBV6-6 and TRBJ2-7; D gene uncertain. Trimming stripped 4 bases from V and 5 bases from J, with 15 bases between. The CDR3 runs 14 residues. From germline, CDR1 is MNHNY and CDR2 SVGAGI (reference sequence). CDR3 nucleotides: TGTGCCAGCAGTTTCCTCCCGGTGAGCGACGAGCAGTACTTC. It codes for CASSFLPVSDEQYF.

The sample holds one count of this clone. This chain connects TRBV7-2 to TRBJ1-2; D not resolved. There are 13 residues in the CDR3. Germline V gene data show CDR1 as SGHTA and CDR2 as FQGNSA. Trimming removed 6 bases from V and 3 bases from J, with 11 bases in between. The CDR3 DNA reads TGTGCCAGCAGATGGTTCGTAGACTATGGCTACACCTTC. Protein sequence: CASRWFVDYGYTF. Full variable domain (remainder filled in from reference TRBV7-2 and TRBJ1-2): GAGVSQSPSNKVTEKGKDVELRCDPISGHTALYWYRQSLGQGLEFLIYFQGNSAPDKSGLPSDRFSAERTGGSVSTLTIQRTQQEDSAVYLCASRWFVDYGYTFGSGTRLTVV.

The chain is built from TRBV10-3 and TRBJ2-4, with no clear D. CDR3 length: 16 amino acids. The germline V gene encodes CDR1 ENHRY and CDR2 SYGVKD. The V gene lost 0 bases and the J gene lost 2 bases, with 11 bases spanning the gap. In DNA, the CDR3 is TGTGCCATCAGTGAGTCGTTTTTATTGACCAAAAACATTCAGTACTTC. This encodes CAISESFLLTKNIQYF.

V usage is TRBV5-1 and J usage is TRBJ2-5, with TRBD2 identical over 7 bases. The length of the CDR3 is 18 residues. Germline lookup yields CDR1 SGHRS and CDR2 YFSETQ. Trimming cost V 3 bases and J 2 bases; bases outside gene matches: 16. The CDR3 protein is CASSSSGRAAYLQETQYF. The CDR3 DNA reads TGCGCCAGCAGCTCTAGCGGCCGGGCCGCTTACTTACAAGAGACCCAGTACTTC.

The chain combines TRBV7-9 with TRBJ1-1; the D gene is possibly TRBD1 (5 bases). The ends were cut back, 5 bases at V and 1 base at J, with 17 bases in the middle. Germline-derived CDR1 and CDR2 are SEHNR and FQNEAQ (reference sequence). The CDR3 totals 16 residues. The CDR3 region has the DNA TGTGCCAGCAGCCGATTCGCCTTTACAGGGAACACTGAAGCTTTCTTT. Translated: CASSRFAFTGNTEAFF. The variable domain in full, completed from reference TRBV7-9 and TRBJ1-1, reads DTGVSQNPRHKITKRGQNVTFRCDPISEHNRLYWYRQTLGQGPEFLTYFQNEAQLEKSRLLSDRFSAERPKGSFSTLEIQRTEQGDSAMYLCASSRFAFTGNTEAFFGQGTRLTVV.

The chain has TRBV6-1 and TRBJ2-1; TRBD2 matches 7 bases. The CDR3 consists of 17 residues. Germline V gene data show CDR1 as MNHNS and CDR2 as SASEGT. The J segment lost 0 bases and the V segment lost 2 bases, leaving 7 bases of the junction unmatched. CDR3: CASSEKWGGISYNEQFF. CDR3 coding DNA: TGTGCCAGCAGTGAAAAATGGGGGGGGATCTCCTACAATGAGCAGTTCTTC.

This chain links TRBV21-1 with TRBJ2-3; the DNA was not used to check the table's D call, TRBD2. TRBV21-1 is classified as a pseudogene. CDR3 length equals 16 residues. Here the CDR3 DNA reads TGTGCCAGCAGCAAAGTGGTAGCGGGATTCACAGATACGCAGTATTTT. This codes for CASSKVVAGFTDTQYF.

The V call is TRBV4-3, the J call TRBJ2-7; D is tentatively TRBD1 or TRBD2 (6 bases each). This CDR3 is 15 amino acids long. Germline CDR1 is LGHNA and CDR2 is YSLEER. V dropped 6 bases and J dropped 1 base, with 16 bases sitting between them. The CDR3 spells CASSREIGQSYEQYF. Written as DNA, the CDR3 is TGCGCCAGCAGTCGGGAGATAGGACAGTCCTACGAGCAGTACTTC.

V gene TRBV29-1 combines with J gene TRBJ1-2; a possible D gene is TRBD1 (5 bases). The CDR3 loop spans 14 amino acids. With 0 bases removed from V and 4 bases from J, the gap between germline ends came to 12 bases. Germline CDR1 is SQVTM and CDR2 is ANQGSEA. The CDR3 bases are TGCAGCGTTGAAGATTGGCGACAGACCTATGGCTACACCTTC. Protein: CSVEDWRQTYGYTF.

This chain links TRBV19 with TRBJ1-1; possible D gene TRBD1, 6 bases. Germline CDR1 LNHDA, CDR2 SQIVND (reference sequence). This CDR3 has 18 residues. The germline V and J ends were trimmed by 4 bases and 1 base, with 22 bases remaining between them. This CDR3 reads CASSKRTPSGRGNTEAFF. The CDR3 DNA reads as TGTGCCAGTAGTAAAAGAACCCCATCAGGCAGGGGGAACACTGAAGCTTTCTTT.